Below are 15 T cell receptor beta chains sequenced from a single sample in a study of CD8+CD57+ T cells in acquired aplastic anemia. The use of genomic DNA as template underpinned the TCR beta VDJ and CDR3 profiling. TCRdb itself ran the reads through MiXCR, one entry per CDR3 protein. This sample has around 430,000 distinct CDR3 sequences, with around 33% found just once. Sequencing involved patients with CD8+CD57+ cell expansion previously shown by flow cytometry. Sequencing used sorted CD4+, CD8+, or CD8+CD57+ T cells (not recorded which) from PBMCs. These receptors all come from a human donor with aplastic anemia.

This clonotype was counted only a few times. The chain joins TRBV19 to TRBJ1-1, with D perhaps TRBD1 (6 bases). The CDR3 length is 15 residues. CDR1 and CDR2 (germline): LNHDA, SQIVND (reference sequence). V shed 6 bases and J shed 1 base, with 15 bases lying between them. For the CDR3, the DNA is TGTGCCAGTAGAGATGGGGGGGCCGGGAACACTGAAGCTTTCTTT. Its protein is CASRDGGAGNTEAFF.

The V gene is TRBV20-1, the J gene TRBJ1-1; D remains ambiguous. Germline CDR1 reads DFQATT; CDR2 reads SNEGSKA (reference sequence). The ends were cut back, 0 bases at V and 11 bases at J, with 19 bases in the middle. CDR3 length: 14 amino acids. CDR3 bases: TGCAGTGCTAGAGATAAAGGACCGCCCTATGGGGCTTTCTTT. Translating gives CSARDKGPPYGAFF.

This clonotype was seen ten or more times. This chain joins TRBV6-1 and TRBJ2-7; 7 bases map to TRBD1. The length of the CDR3 is 12 residues. Germline V CDR1 and CDR2: MNHNS, SASEGT. V lost 11 bases, J lost 3 bases, and 7 bases stayed unmatched. The CDR3 DNA follows: TGTGCCTCCCGACAGGGTAGCTACGAGCAGTACTTC. Encoded protein: CASRQGSYEQYF.

The table lists this clonotype with many counts. V and J are TRBV25-1 and TRBJ2-4; weak D call: TRBD1 (5 bases). Per the germline V gene, CDR1 is MGHDK and CDR2 is SYGVNS. The V end was cut by 4 bases, the J end by 8 bases, with 12 bases between. This CDR3 spans 13 amino acids. CDR3: CASSGRGADIQYF. The DNA for the CDR3 is TGTGCCAGCAGTGGCCGTGGGGCTGACATTCAGTACTTC.

The chain's CDR3 is CASSHLPRVSDYEQYF. The CDR3, as DNA: TGTGCCAGCTCGCACCTGCCGCGGGTTTCGGACTACGAGCAGTACTTC. The chain uses TRBV18 and TRBJ2-7; D is perhaps TRBD2 (5 bases). This CDR3 is built from 16 residues. Germline V lookup: CDR1 KGHSH, CDR2 LQKENI. V lost 6 bases and J lost 3, with 21 bases in between.

The chain employs TRBV6-5 and TRBJ2-7; no clear D gene. Trimming cost V 2 bases and J 5 bases, with 4 bases left between them. Germline-derived CDR1 and CDR2 are MNHEY and SVGAGI. CDR3 length: 11 residues. The CDR3 DNA reads as TGTGCCAGCAGTTACCCCCACGAGCAGTACTTC. Translated: CASSYPHEQYF.

There are many counts of this clonotype. The chain joins TRBV7-2 to TRBJ2-7; D might be TRBD2 (5 bases). CDR1 is SGHTA and CDR2 is FQGNSA in the germline V gene. The V end was cut by 2 bases, the J end by 2 bases, with 7 bases between. CDR3 length: 13 amino acids. The CDR3, as DNA: TGTGCCAGCAGCTTACCCGGGGCCTACGAGCAGTACTTC. This sequence encodes CASSLPGAYEQYF.

This clonotype was seen a few times. Just one base apart from a much larger clone, this may be a read error. The rearrangement links TRBV10-2 to TRBJ2-3; 10 nucleotides align to TRBD1. CDR3 length: 15 amino acids. The junction had 11 bases not matched to a gene; V was cut back by 11 bases and J by 3 bases. Germline loops: CDR1 WSHSY, CDR2 SAAADI. The CDR3 nucleotides read TGCGCCGGTTCATGGGGACAGGGGTATACAGATACGCAGTATTTT. Amino acid sequence: CAGSWGQGYTDTQYF.

This clonotype was detected many times. The chain links TRBV20-1 to TRBJ1-1; D is unresolved. The CDR3 sequence is 14 residues long. The germline V gene has CDR1 DFQATT and CDR2 SNEGSKA (reference sequence). V shed 5 bases and J shed 4 bases, with 17 bases lying between them. CDR3 in DNA: TGCAGTGCTCTAGCTACCCCTGGAGGCACTGAAGCTTTCTTT. This gives the protein CSALATPGGTEAFF.

This clonotype was seen ten or more times. The genes are TRBV2 and TRBJ1-5, with D possibly being TRBD1 (6 bases). This CDR3 has 13 residues. V was cut by 8 bases and J by 5 bases, with 13 bases left in between. Germline V gives CDR1 SNHLY, CDR2 FYNNEI. The DNA for the CDR3 is TGTGCCAGCGGCCCAGGGGATGATCAGCCCCAGCATTTT. This codes for CASGPGDDQPQHF. The full variable domain, with the rest looked up from reference TRBV2 and TRBJ1-5, is EPEVTQTPSHQVTQMGQEVILRCVPISNHLYFYWYRQILGQKVEFLVSFYNNEISEKSEIFDDQFSVERPDGSNFTLKIRSTKLEDSAMYFCASGPGDDQPQHFGDGTRLSIL.

This clonotype was seen ten or more times. The junction departs from germline at one end; a sequencing error may be responsible. The chain is built from TRBV10-1 and TRBJ2-1; TRBD1 might be the D (7 bases). This CDR3 has 13 amino acids. CDR1 is WNHNN and CDR2 is SYGVQD in the germline V gene (reference sequence). CDR3 in DNA: TGCGCCAGCAGTGAGCTTGACAGGGAGGAACAAGTCTTC. Translating it yields CASSELDREEQVF.

The chain combines TRBV10-3 with TRBJ1-1, with a weak D call TRBD1 (6 bases). V dropped 6 bases and J dropped 1 base, with 12 bases sitting between them. CDR3 length: 14 residues. Per the germline V gene, CDR1 is ENHRY and CDR2 is SYGVKD. The CDR3 region has the DNA TGTGCCATCAGGAAGGGACAAACGAACACTGAAGCTTTCTTT. Translating gives CAIRKGQTNTEAFF.

This clonotype was seen a handful of times. J is TRBJ2-2 and V is TRBV7-6; 7 nucleotides agree with TRBD2. The CDR3 spans 15 residues. Germline values: CDR1 SGHVS, CDR2 FNYEAQ. After removal of 2 bases from V and 4 bases from J, the junction contained 4 bases not matched to a gene. The CDR3 DNA follows: TGTGCCAGCAGCTTAACGGGGGGTGGCACCGGGGAGCTGTTTTTT. It encodes CASSLTGGGTGELFF.

This clonotype appeared many times. The chain joins TRBV29-1 to TRBJ2-2, with D possibly being TRBD1 (6 bases). CDR1 and CDR2 from the germline V gene are SQVTM and ANQGSEA. The CDR3 extends over 13 amino acids. V was clipped by 5 bases and J by 5 bases, with 12 bases between them. CDR3 in DNA: TGCAGCGTTTACAGGGTTAGAACCGGGGAGCTGTTTTTT. It yields the protein CSVYRVRTGELFF.

A single count supports this clonotype. The chain has TRBV10-3 and TRBJ2-7, with a possible D match to TRBD1 (6 bases). V lost 4 bases and J 4 bases, leaving 8 bases between the germline ends. The germline gives CDR1 ENHRY, CDR2 SYGVKD. The CDR3 has 12 amino acids. Here the CDR3 reads CAISGTEYEQYF. CDR3 coding DNA: TGTGCCATCAGTGGGACAGAGTACGAGCAGTACTTC.